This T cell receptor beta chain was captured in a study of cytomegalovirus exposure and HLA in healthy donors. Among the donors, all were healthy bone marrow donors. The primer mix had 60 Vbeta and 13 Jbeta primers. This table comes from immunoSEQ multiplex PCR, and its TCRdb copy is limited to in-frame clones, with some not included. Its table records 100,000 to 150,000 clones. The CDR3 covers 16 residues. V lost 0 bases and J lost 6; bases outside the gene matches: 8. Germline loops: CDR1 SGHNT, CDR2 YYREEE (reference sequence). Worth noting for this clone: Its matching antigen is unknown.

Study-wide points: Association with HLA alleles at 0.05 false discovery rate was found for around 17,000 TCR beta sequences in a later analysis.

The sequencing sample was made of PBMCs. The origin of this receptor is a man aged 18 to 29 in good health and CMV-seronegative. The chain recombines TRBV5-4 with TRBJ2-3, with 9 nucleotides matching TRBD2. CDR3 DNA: TGTGCCAGCAGCTTGGGGGGTAGCGGGGGAGCGGATACGCAGTATTTT. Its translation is CASSLGGSGGADTQYF. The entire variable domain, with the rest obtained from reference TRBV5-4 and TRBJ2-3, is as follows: ETGVTQSPTHLIKTRGQQVTLRCSSQSGHNTVSWYQQALGQGPQFIFQYYREEENGRGNFPPRFSGLQFPNYSSELNVNALELDDSALYLCASSLGGSGGADTQYFGPGTRLTVL.